This TCR beta chain appears in the sequencing data of a study of CD8 T cells in Susac syndrome. When the RNA was reverse transcribed, random hexamers were used with an input of roughly 0.45 to 1 ug. TCRdb passed the immunoSEQ multiplex PCR reads through MiXCR, listing each CDR3 protein once. The data show roughly 200,000 distinct CDR3 sequences, with about 95% seen just once and more than 0.08% held by the top ten. This clonotype has a single count. In contrast to the negatively isolated CD8+ and CD4+ T cells, TEMRA cells were FACS-enriched. The CDR3 loop spans 15 amino acids. Germline-derived CDR1 and CDR2 are SGHTA and FQGNSA. Deletions cut 5 bases from V and 5 bases from J, with 18 bases between.

The chain recombines TRBV7-2 with TRBJ1-1; no clear D gene. The TCR comes from a human donor with Susac syndrome. Sequenced input: CD4+ T cells from PBMCs. Written as DNA, the CDR3 is TGTGCCAGCAGCCTGGTAGTAGGCCCTGGGACTGAAGCTTTCTTT. It specifies CASSLVVGPGTEAFF.